Listed below are T cell receptor beta chains from one sample, sequenced in a study of blood T cell repertoires in COVID-19. Clones were read by immunoSEQ multiplex PCR, and TCRdb kept only the in-frame ones, dropping some. The sample shows some 220,000 clones, about 84% of them seen only once. The material sequenced was peripheral blood. All receptors come from a human donor in a cohort sampled during active COVID-19. CDR3s include the opening cysteine and the closing phenylalanine or tryptophan. D genes are given only for firm matches. Clone size appears in some rows only: once, few, many, or a class for an expanded clone.

v_call: TRBV20-1
d_call: .
clone_size: .
j_call: TRBJ2-1
cdr3_aa: CSANRNNEQFF
cdr3_nt: TGCAGTGCTAACAGGAACAATGAGCAGTTCTTC

v_call: TRBV10-3
d_call: .
clone_size: .
j_call: TRBJ2-1
cdr3_aa: CAIRYSAVYNEQFF
cdr3_nt: TGTGCCATCAGGTATTCCGCGGTCTACAATGAGCAGTTCTTC

v_call: TRBV28
d_call: TRBD2
clone_size: .
j_call: TRBJ2-5
cdr3_aa: CASSPEPPGGPPETQYF
cdr3_nt: TGTGCCAGCAGTCCCGAACCCCCGGGGGGGCCTCCAGAGACCCAGTACTTC

v_call: TRBV5-1
d_call: TRBD1
clone_size: .
j_call: TRBJ1-1
cdr3_aa: CASSLDRGANTEAFF
cdr3_nt: TGCGCCAGCAGCTTGGACAGGGGAGCGAACACTGAAGCTTTCTTT

v_call: TRBV18
d_call: TRBD1
clone_size: .
j_call: TRBJ1-2
cdr3_aa: CASSPYGTEDGYTF
cdr3_nt: TGTGCCAGCTCACCGTACGGGACAGAAGATGGCTACACCTTC

v_call: TRBV5-4
d_call: .
clone_size: few
j_call: TRBJ2-5
cdr3_aa: CASMKDYDQETQYF
cdr3_nt: TGTGCCAGCATGAAAGACTACGACCAAGAGACCCAGTACTTC

v_call: TRBV4-2
d_call: TRBD1
clone_size: .
j_call: TRBJ1-1
cdr3_aa: CASSQGETGGTEAFF
cdr3_nt: TGTGCCAGCAGCCAAGGGGAGACAGGGGGAACTGAAGCTTTCTTT

v_call: TRBV9
d_call: TRBD1
clone_size: .
j_call: TRBJ1-1
cdr3_aa: CASSVPTGRSEAFF
cdr3_nt: TGTGCCAGCAGCGTCCCGACAGGGAGATCTGAAGCTTTCTTT

v_call: TRBV10-3
d_call: TRBD2
clone_size: .
j_call: TRBJ2-3
cdr3_aa: CAISSGLAGLNTDTQYF
cdr3_nt: TGTGCCATCAGTTCGGGACTAGCGGGGCTGAACACAGATACGCAGTATTTT

v_call: TRBV19
d_call: TRBD1
clone_size: .
j_call: TRBJ2-1
cdr3_aa: CASSIGTGLSNEQFF
cdr3_nt: TGTGCCAGTAGTATTGGGACAGGGTTGAGCAATGAGCAGTTCTTC

v_call: TRBV2
d_call: .
clone_size: .
j_call: TRBJ1-4
cdr3_aa: CASSEVSGGNNEKLFF
cdr3_nt: TGTGCCAGCAGTGAAGTGTCGGGGGGGAATAATGAAAAACTGTTTTTT

v_call: TRBV7-2
d_call: TRBD2
clone_size: .
j_call: TRBJ2-7
cdr3_aa: CASSSRGSGPYEQYF
cdr3_nt: TGTGCCAGCAGCTCGCGGGGGAGTGGTCCGTACGAGCAGTACTTC

v_call: TRBV19
d_call: .
clone_size: .
j_call: TRBJ1-5
cdr3_aa: CATSRGFSSQPQHF
cdr3_nt: TGTGCCACGTCACGGGGTTTCTCCAGTCAGCCCCAGCATTTT

v_call: TRBV19
d_call: TRBD1
clone_size: .
j_call: TRBJ2-2
cdr3_aa: CASSRDRERAGELFF
cdr3_nt: TGTGCCAGTAGTAGGGACAGGGAGCGAGCCGGGGAGCTGTTTTTT

v_call: TRBV3-1/TRBV3-2
d_call: TRBD1
clone_size: .
j_call: TRBJ2-5
cdr3_aa: CASSQDRGLRTQYF
cdr3_nt: TGTGCCAGCAGCCAAGATAGGGGGCTGAGGACCCAGTACTTC

v_call: TRBV3-1/TRBV3-2
d_call: TRBD1
clone_size: .
j_call: TRBJ2-5
cdr3_aa: CASSLPRTGKETQYF
cdr3_nt: TGTGCCAGCAGCCTTCCTCGGACAGGGAAAGAGACCCAGTACTTC

v_call: TRBV28
d_call: .
clone_size: once
j_call: TRBJ1-5
cdr3_aa: CASSLWRRGSQPQHF
cdr3_nt: TGTGCCAGCAGTTTATGGCGCCGGGGGAGTCAGCCCCAGCATTTT

v_call: TRBV7-2
d_call: .
clone_size: once
j_call: TRBJ2-5
cdr3_aa: CASSLGARTQYF
cdr3_nt: TGTGCCAGCAGCTTGGGAGCGAGGACCCAGTACTTC

v_call: TRBV7-9
d_call: .
clone_size: .
j_call: TRBJ1-2
cdr3_aa: CASSVPVGPGTYYGYTF
cdr3_nt: TGTGCCAGCAGCGTACCCGTGGGGCCCGGGACTTATTATGGCTACACCTTC

v_call: TRBV27
d_call: .
clone_size: .
j_call: TRBJ2-7
cdr3_aa: CASSLSHSLVYEQYF
cdr3_nt: TGTGCCAGCAGTTTAAGTCATTCTCTAGTCTACGAGCAGTACTTC

v_call: TRBV7-9
d_call: TRBD1
clone_size: .
j_call: TRBJ1-2
cdr3_aa: CASSFETGNYGYTF
cdr3_nt: TGTGCCAGCAGCTTTGAGACAGGGAACTATGGCTACACCTTC

v_call: TRBV18
d_call: .
clone_size: .
j_call: TRBJ1-3
cdr3_aa: CASSRTGDRRTSSGNTIYF
cdr3_nt: TGTGCCAGCTCACGAACGGGGGACCGGAGAACTAGCTCTGGAAACACCATATATTTT

v_call: TRBV28
d_call: .
clone_size: .
j_call: TRBJ1-1
cdr3_aa: CASSFSTGWGGTEAFF
cdr3_nt: TGTGCCAGCAGTTTCTCCACAGGGTGGGGTGGTACTGAAGCTTTCTTT

v_call: TRBV18
d_call: TRBD1
clone_size: .
j_call: TRBJ2-7
cdr3_aa: CASSTGTGSYEQYF
cdr3_nt: TGTGCCAGCTCTACCGGGACAGGATCCTACGAGCAGTACTTC

v_call: TRBV6-5
d_call: TRBD1
clone_size: .
j_call: TRBJ2-7
cdr3_aa: CASSYSGTGASYEQYF
cdr3_nt: TGTGCCAGCAGTTACTCGGGGACAGGGGCCTCCTACGAGCAGTACTTC

v_call: TRBV5-1
d_call: TRBD1
clone_size: .
j_call: TRBJ1-1
cdr3_aa: CASSQGDSLTEAFF
cdr3_nt: TGCGCCAGCAGCCAAGGGGACAGTCTCACTGAAGCTTTCTTT

v_call: TRBV7-2
d_call: .
clone_size: .
j_call: TRBJ1-3
cdr3_aa: CASSLDLGNTIYF
cdr3_nt: TGTGCCAGCAGCTTAGATCTGGGAAACACCATATATTTT

v_call: TRBV5-5
d_call: .
clone_size: .
j_call: TRBJ2-5
cdr3_aa: CASSGGSGTNQETQYF
cdr3_nt: TGTGCCAGCAGCGGGGGTTCCGGGACAAACCAAGAGACCCAGTACTTC

v_call: TRBV19
d_call: .
clone_size: .
j_call: TRBJ2-3
cdr3_aa: CASIPRGTDTQYF
cdr3_nt: TGTGCCAGTATCCCCAGGGGCACAGATACGCAGTATTTT

v_call: TRBV5-1
d_call: TRBD1
clone_size: .
j_call: TRBJ1-3
cdr3_aa: CASSDDRAGNTIYF
cdr3_nt: TGCGCCAGCAGCGATGACAGGGCTGGAAACACCATATATTTT

v_call: TRBV6-5
d_call: .
clone_size: .
j_call: TRBJ2-2
cdr3_aa: CASRIQAIAGELFF
cdr3_nt: TGTGCCAGCAGAATACAGGCTATCGCCGGGGAGCTGTTTTTT

v_call: TRBV3-1/TRBV3-2
d_call: TRBD1
clone_size: .
j_call: TRBJ2-7
cdr3_aa: CASSQAVTGGYEQYF
cdr3_nt: TGTGCCAGCAGCCAAGCCGTGACAGGGGGCTACGAGCAGTACTTC

v_call: TRBV28
d_call: TRBD1
clone_size: .
j_call: TRBJ1-2
cdr3_aa: CASSLFGTGFSVYGYTF
cdr3_nt: TGTGCCAGCAGTTTATTCGGGACAGGGTTTTCGGTCTATGGCTACACCTTC

v_call: TRBV7-9
d_call: .
clone_size: .
j_call: TRBJ1-4
cdr3_aa: CASRKTPGDRPEKLFF
cdr3_nt: TGTGCCAGCAGAAAGACACCGGGGGATCGGCCTGAAAAACTGTTTTTT

v_call: TRBV5-4
d_call: TRBD1
clone_size: .
j_call: TRBJ2-5
cdr3_aa: CASSPWTGPETQYF
cdr3_nt: TGTGCCAGCAGCCCTTGGACAGGGCCAGAGACCCAGTACTTC

v_call: TRBV7-2
d_call: TRBD1
clone_size: .
j_call: TRBJ1-3
cdr3_aa: CASSLVGQDNSGNTIYF
cdr3_nt: TGTGCCAGCAGCTTAGTAGGACAGGATAACTCTGGAAACACCATATATTTT

v_call: TRBV7-8
d_call: .
clone_size: few
j_call: TRBJ1-6
cdr3_aa: CASTPLRQVTPLHF
cdr3_nt: TGTGCCAGCACCCCGCTAAGGCAGGTTACACCCCTCCACTTT

v_call: TRBV6-5
d_call: TRBD2
clone_size: .
j_call: TRBJ2-1
cdr3_aa: CASSSTSGIGNNEQFF
cdr3_nt: TGTGCCAGCAGTTCGACTAGCGGGATAGGGAACAATGAGCAGTTCTTC

v_call: TRBV9
d_call: .
clone_size: .
j_call: TRBJ2-7
cdr3_aa: CASSQTGTPYEQYF
cdr3_nt: TGTGCCAGCAGCCAGACAGGTACCCCCTACGAGCAGTACTTC

v_call: TRBV30
d_call: .
clone_size: .
j_call: TRBJ1-5
cdr3_aa: CAWSVLGATNQPQHF
cdr3_nt: TGTGCCTGGAGTGTCTTGGGGGCCACCAATCAGCCCCAGCATTTT

v_call: TRBV5-6
d_call: .
clone_size: .
j_call: TRBJ1-2
cdr3_aa: CASSLVLQGVGYTF
cdr3_nt: TGTGCCAGCAGCTTGGTGTTGCAAGGAGTGGGCTACACCTTC

v_call: TRBV28
d_call: .
clone_size: .
j_call: TRBJ1-2
cdr3_aa: CTSSFLGQGYGYTF
cdr3_nt: TGTACCAGCAGTTTTCTGGGGCAGGGGTATGGCTACACCTTC

v_call: TRBV6-6
d_call: .
clone_size: once
j_call: TRBJ2-2
cdr3_aa: CASSPPRGTGELFF
cdr3_nt: TGTGCCAGCAGTCCCCCCAGGGGCACCGGGGAGCTGTTTTTT

v_call: TRBV5-1
d_call: .
clone_size: .
j_call: TRBJ2-4
cdr3_aa: CASSLGGGFKNIQYF
cdr3_nt: TGCGCCAGCAGCTTAGGTGGGGGGTTCAAAAACATTCAGTACTTC